This is a list of T cell receptor beta chains from one sample in a study of CXCR3-negative and CXCR3-positive naive CD8 T cells. TCRdb reprocessed the 5' RACE reads and keeps a single row for each CDR3 protein, giving no DNA. Its clone listing holds about 9,000 distinct CDR3 sequences. Sequencing input: naive CXCR3- CD8+ T cells from blood. These receptors were obtained from a human donor in good health. Some clones in this sample may be carry-over from other donors' samples. Both conserved end residues are part of each CDR3. A clone size is listed for some rows: how often the clone was seen (once, few, many), or a class if it is expanded.

j_call clone_size v_call cdr3_aa
TRBJ1-2 NA TRBV29-1 CSVVQGAYGYTF
TRBJ1-4 medium-sized TRBV13 CASSFGPTNEKLFF
TRBJ2-6 NA TRBV7-6 CASSPPSGANVLTF
TRBJ1-4 medium-sized TRBV29-1 CSVGAGVNEKLFF
TRBJ2-3 NA TRBV7-9 CASSYDPRGGTDTQYF
TRBJ2-1 NA TRBV3-1 CASSQEGRLADDEQFF
TRBJ1-2 NA TRBV4-2 CASSQFGIDYGYTF
TRBJ2-5 NA TRBV29-1 CSVEDLGEETQYF
TRBJ1-2 medium-sized TRBV28 CASSLLGQGNRPNYGYTF
TRBJ2-1 medium-sized TRBV29-1 CSVAARLAGGAVNEQFF
TRBJ2-7 medium-sized TRBV29-1 CSVEEWSSGIGYEQYF
TRBJ2-1 NA TRBV25-1 CASRDYNEQFF
TRBJ2-1 medium-sized TRBV29-1 CSVDIATLSYNEQFF
TRBJ2-5 NA TRBV10-3 CAISVKYQETQYF
TRBJ2-1 NA TRBV5-1 CASSLRASGMGSYNEQFF
TRBJ2-7 NA TRBV5-1 CASSFAGEIYEQYF
TRBJ2-3 NA TRBV21-1 CASSIGRGTDTQYF
TRBJ2-3 NA TRBV29-1 CSVEGDRESADTQYF
TRBJ1-1 NA TRBV6-2/TRBV6-3 CASILTGGNDLEAFF
TRBJ1-4 medium-sized TRBV5-1 CASSNGPVAPNEKLFF
TRBJ2-4 medium-sized TRBV27 CASRALQRQWGKNIQYF
TRBJ2-7 NA TRBV3-1 CASSPSGTYEQYF
TRBJ1-1 medium-sized TRBV5-1 CASSLDQVGGPTEAFF
TRBJ2-5 medium-sized TRBV25-1 CASSRANKETQYF
TRBJ2-1 NA TRBV7-8 CASSLISDEQFF
TRBJ2-3 medium-sized TRBV5-1 CACQRTSGNTDTQYF
TRBJ1-2 medium-sized TRBV5-1 CASSLGTGFGYTF
TRBJ2-1 NA TRBV29-1 CSLNRVGGNEQFF
TRBJ2-1 NA TRBV29-1 CSVELTSGTPGLYNEQFF
TRBJ1-2 medium-sized TRBV27 CASSFGAYYGYTF
TRBJ2-7 NA TRBV11-2 CASSLGAELDSYEQYF
TRBJ1-1 NA TRBV18 CASLEGPGTEAFF
TRBJ2-5 NA TRBV29-1 CSVPPRREETQYF
TRBJ1-2 NA TRBV28 CASSSPGQGVFDYGYTF
TRBJ2-1 NA TRBV29-1 CSVEGDREVVYNEQFF
TRBJ1-1 medium-sized TRBV29-1 CSVLGRLEQQNTEAFF
TRBJ1-2 NA TRBV11-2 CASSLARVYGYTF
TRBJ2-1 medium-sized TRBV7-9 CASRSTAGGYHEQFF
TRBJ2-7 NA TRBV29-1 CSVELIGQVTYEQYF
TRBJ2-1 NA TRBV9 CASSGDREVRRMYNEQFF
TRBJ2-1 large TRBV6-5 CASSYSSRLVGNEQFF
TRBJ2-7 NA TRBV14 CASSLKAGLAYEQYF
TRBJ2-3 NA TRBV19 CASSPYRLDTDTQYF
TRBJ2-7 NA TRBV20-1 CSARADGTYEQYF
TRBJ2-1 NA TRBV29-1 CSVEWALGSSYNEQFF
TRBJ2-1 medium-sized TRBV15 CATSAGTASYNEQFF
TRBJ2-1 NA TRBV12-3/TRBV12-4 CACSAGLEQIF
TRBJ2-1 NA TRBV6-6 CASSYSSGSEQFF
TRBJ1-1 medium-sized TRBV11-2 CASSLTANTEAFF
TRBJ2-7 NA TRBV2 CASSLAGKHHEQYF
TRBJ1-1 NA TRBV12-3/TRBV12-4 CASSPGLNTEAFF
TRBJ2-5 NA TRBV29-1 CSVEGGLAVQETQYF
TRBJ1-6 NA TRBV19 CASSIGRQGSYNSPLHF
TRBJ2-1 NA TRBV4-1 CASSQRQGTSGVYNEQFF
TRBJ2-1 medium-sized TRBV20-1 CSARILRGSNEQFF
TRBJ2-1 medium-sized TRBV29-1 CSVEWREYNEQFF
TRBJ2-1 medium-sized TRBV6-5 CASTAWDRGFHEQFF